The entry that follows covers one T cell receptor beta chain sequence. Original methodology: Reference gene primers were amplified, and this amplification served to estimate nucleated cell counts. Assay used: immunoSEQ multiplex PCR; TCRdb lists only in-frame clones, some missing. Clone size and V and J calls were adopted from that table, with D and trimming inferred from the DNA. Among fewer than 200,000 clones, 80% were seen once, and the ten largest hold around 6.3%. V shed 5 bases and J 5 bases; nucleotides not matched to a gene: 15. CDR3 length: 17 amino acids. The germline V gene has CDR1 SEHNR and CDR2 FQNEAQ (reference sequence). The data were obtained in a study of blood T cell repertoires in COVID-19. Study at large: Both acute and convalescent COVID-19 samples were obtained from the United States, Italy and Spain. T cells, B-cell-depleted T cells, or PBMCs provided the cDNA or gDNA that served as material.

This TCR was sampled from a man aged 70-80 years with active or convalescent COVID-19. The chain uses TRBV7-9 and TRBJ2-1; 7 nucleotides match TRBD2. The sample consisted of peripheral blood. CDR3 amino acids: CASSVIRSSGIDNEQFF. The DNA for the CDR3 is TGTGCCAGCAGCGTAATAAGGTCGAGCGGGATTGACAATGAGCAGTTCTTC.